The TCR beta chain described here comes from a study of blood T cells in healthy people across ages. Whole-study results and caveats: Possibly confounding the expanded clonotype changes was the fact that donor CMV status was unknown. Among T cells, TCR beta diversity per million cells dropped roughly linearly as age rose.

To note about this clonotype: Its antigen is still unknown. A much more abundant neighbour one base away suggests this may be a read error.

CDR3 size: 20 residues. Per germline, CDR1 SGHTA and CDR2 FQGNSA. PCR was performed a second time for about 7 to 12 cycles using a sample-barcoded 5' primer and a J-beta primer mix. Sequencing recovered at least 2.5 million CDR3-containing paired-end reads from each sample. MiXCR was run by TCRdb on the 5' RACE reads, yielding one entry per CDR3 protein. The repertoire includes 700,000 or so distinct CDR3 sequences, roughly two fifths of them detected once, and around 32% sits in the top ten. The chain carries TRBV7-2 and TRBJ2-6, with 10 bases aligning to TRBD1. What was sequenced was blood. This receptor was taken from a man aged 80 or over in good health. The CDR3 DNA sequence: TGTGCCAGCAGCTTAGCTTACCTGGGACAGGGGTTTTCTGGGGTCAACGTCCTGACTTTC. This sequence encodes CASSLAYLGQGFSGVNVLTF.